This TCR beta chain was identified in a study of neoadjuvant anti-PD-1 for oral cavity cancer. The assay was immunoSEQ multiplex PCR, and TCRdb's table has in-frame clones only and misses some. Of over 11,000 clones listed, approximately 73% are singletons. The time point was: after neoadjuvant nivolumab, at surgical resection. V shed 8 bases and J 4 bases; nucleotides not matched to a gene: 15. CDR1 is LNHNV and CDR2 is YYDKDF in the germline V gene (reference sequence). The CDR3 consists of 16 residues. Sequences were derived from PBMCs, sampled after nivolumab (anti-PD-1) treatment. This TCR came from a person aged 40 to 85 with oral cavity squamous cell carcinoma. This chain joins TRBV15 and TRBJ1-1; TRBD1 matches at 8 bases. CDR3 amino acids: CATLTQTTGEGTEAFF. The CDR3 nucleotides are TGTGCCACCCTAACGCAAACGACAGGGGAGGGCACTGAAGCTTTCTTT.